A selection of T cell receptor beta chains follows, all from one sample in a study of response to subunit inactivated influenza vaccine. TCRdb re-analysed the RT-PCR reads in MiXCR, keeping a single row per CDR3 protein. The table includes 630,000 or so distinct CDR3 sequences, 15% to 19% detected once. Material: PBMCs from blood, obtained about 12 days after vaccination. The source of these receptors is a man aged 50 to 59 who received an inactivated influenza vaccine. CDR3s leave out the opening cysteine and the closing phenylalanine or tryptophan. Fields, in order: V gene, CDR3 protein.

V gene: TRBV5-1; CDR3 protein: ASSLIPGQDYNEQF
V gene: TRBV7-2; CDR3 protein: ASSLDDRYFQY
V gene: TRBV24-1; CDR3 protein: ATSDSGTKTYNEQF
V gene: TRBV7-2; CDR3 protein: ASSLANSGAGRF
V gene: TRBV30; CDR3 protein: AWSELAGGAYNEQF
V gene: TRBV7-2; CDR3 protein: ASSPGSLRDTQY
V gene: TRBV28; CDR3 protein: ASRLVYQETQY
V gene: TRBV12-3/TRBV12-4; CDR3 protein: ASSAQAGGVTDTQY
V gene: TRBV20-1; CDR3 protein: SARRGGYTGELF
V gene: TRBV20-1; CDR3 protein: SPRGGSYEQY
V gene: TRBV4-2; CDR3 protein: ASSQGMIGYEQY
V gene: TRBV3-1; CDR3 protein: ASSQGQSRAF
V gene: TRBV5-1; CDR3 protein: ASSLVVITSRGAGELF
V gene: TRBV7-9; CDR3 protein: ASRRTSGSGRETQY
V gene: TRBV6-5; CDR3 protein: ASSYAVRGASYNEQF
V gene: TRBV6-1; CDR3 protein: ASSRGALGETQY
V gene: TRBV11-2; CDR3 protein: ASSFLPTGALLQETQY
V gene: TRBV5-1; CDR3 protein: ASSLRNSGYT
V gene: TRBV18; CDR3 protein: ASSPPGQGNEKLF